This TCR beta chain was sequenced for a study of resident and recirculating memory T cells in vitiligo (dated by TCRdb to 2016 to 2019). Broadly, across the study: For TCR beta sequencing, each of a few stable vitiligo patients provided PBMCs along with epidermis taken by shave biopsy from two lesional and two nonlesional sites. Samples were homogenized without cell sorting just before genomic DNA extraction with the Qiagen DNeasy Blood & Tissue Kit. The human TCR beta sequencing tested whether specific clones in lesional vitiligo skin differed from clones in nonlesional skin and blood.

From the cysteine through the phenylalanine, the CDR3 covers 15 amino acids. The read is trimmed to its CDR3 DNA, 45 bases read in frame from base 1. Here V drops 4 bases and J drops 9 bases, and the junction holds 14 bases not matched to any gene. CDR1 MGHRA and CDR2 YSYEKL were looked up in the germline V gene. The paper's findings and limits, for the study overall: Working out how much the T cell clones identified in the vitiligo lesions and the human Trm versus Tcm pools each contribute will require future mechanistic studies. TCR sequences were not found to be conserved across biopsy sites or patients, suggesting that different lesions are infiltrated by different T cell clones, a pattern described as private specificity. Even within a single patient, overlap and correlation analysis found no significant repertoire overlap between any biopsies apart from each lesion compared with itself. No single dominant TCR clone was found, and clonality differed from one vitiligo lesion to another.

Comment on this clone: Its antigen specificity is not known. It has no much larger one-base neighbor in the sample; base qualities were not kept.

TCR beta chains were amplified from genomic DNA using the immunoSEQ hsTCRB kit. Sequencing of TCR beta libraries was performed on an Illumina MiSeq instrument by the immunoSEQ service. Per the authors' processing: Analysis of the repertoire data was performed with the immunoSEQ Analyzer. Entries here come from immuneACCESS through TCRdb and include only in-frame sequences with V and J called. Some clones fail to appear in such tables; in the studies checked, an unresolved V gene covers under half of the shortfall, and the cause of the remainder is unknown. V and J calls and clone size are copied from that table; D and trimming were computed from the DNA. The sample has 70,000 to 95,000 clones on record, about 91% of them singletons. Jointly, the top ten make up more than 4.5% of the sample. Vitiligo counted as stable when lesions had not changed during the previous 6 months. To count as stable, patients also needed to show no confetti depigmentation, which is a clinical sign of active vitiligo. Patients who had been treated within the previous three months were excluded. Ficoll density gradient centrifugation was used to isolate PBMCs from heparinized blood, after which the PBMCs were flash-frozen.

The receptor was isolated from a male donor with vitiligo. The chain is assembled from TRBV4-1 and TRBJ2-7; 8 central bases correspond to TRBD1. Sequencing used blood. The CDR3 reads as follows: CASSRPGQVIKGQYF. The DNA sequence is TGCGCCAGCAGCCGCCCGGGACAGGTGATTAAAGGGCAGTACTTC.